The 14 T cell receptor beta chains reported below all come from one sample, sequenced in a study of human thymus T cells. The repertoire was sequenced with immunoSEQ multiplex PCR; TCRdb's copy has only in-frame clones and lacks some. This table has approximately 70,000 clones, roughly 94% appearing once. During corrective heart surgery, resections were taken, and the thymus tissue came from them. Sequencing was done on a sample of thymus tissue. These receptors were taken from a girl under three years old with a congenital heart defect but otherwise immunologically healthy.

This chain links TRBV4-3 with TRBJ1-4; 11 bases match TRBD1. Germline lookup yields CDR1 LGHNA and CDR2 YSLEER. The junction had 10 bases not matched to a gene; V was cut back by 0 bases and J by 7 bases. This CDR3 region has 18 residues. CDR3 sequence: CASSQDSPDRGRGEKLFF. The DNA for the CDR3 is TGCGCCAGCAGCCAAGATTCCCCGGACAGGGGGCGAGGTGAAAAACTGTTTTTT.

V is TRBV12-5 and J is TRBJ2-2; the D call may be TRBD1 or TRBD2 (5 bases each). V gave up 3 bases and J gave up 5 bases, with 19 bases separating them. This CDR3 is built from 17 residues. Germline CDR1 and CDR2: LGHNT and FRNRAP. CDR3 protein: CASGFNTLGLATGELFF. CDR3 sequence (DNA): TGTGCTAGTGGTTTCAACACCTTGGGGCTAGCAACCGGGGAGCTGTTTTTT.

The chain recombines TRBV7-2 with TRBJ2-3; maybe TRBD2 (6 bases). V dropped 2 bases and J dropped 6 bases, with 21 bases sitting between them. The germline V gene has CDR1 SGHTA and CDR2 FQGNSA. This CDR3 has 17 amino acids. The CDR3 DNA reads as TGTGCCAGCAGCTTAATTCCCGGGACTTACCTGTGGGATACGCAGTATTTT. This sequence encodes CASSLIPGTYLWDTQYF.

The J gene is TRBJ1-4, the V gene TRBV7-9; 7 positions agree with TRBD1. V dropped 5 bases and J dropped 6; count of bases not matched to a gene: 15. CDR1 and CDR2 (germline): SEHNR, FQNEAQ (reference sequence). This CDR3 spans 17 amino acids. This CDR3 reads CASSPLSGRGLDEKLFF. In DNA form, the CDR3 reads TGTGCCAGCAGCCCCCTATCAGGGAGGGGGCTCGATGAAAAACTGTTTTTT.

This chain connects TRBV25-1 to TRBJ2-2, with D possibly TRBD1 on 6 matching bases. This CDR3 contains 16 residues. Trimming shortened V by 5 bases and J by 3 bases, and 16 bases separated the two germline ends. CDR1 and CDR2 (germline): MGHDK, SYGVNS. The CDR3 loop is CASSKSGTGHTGELFF. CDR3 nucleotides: TGTGCCAGCAGTAAGTCCGGAACAGGGCACACCGGGGAGCTGTTTTTT.

The DNA for the CDR3 is TGTGCCAGCAGTTTATCAGGTAGAGGCAATCAGCCCCAGCATTTT. Protein sequence: CASSLSGRGNQPQHF. The V and J genes are TRBV27 and TRBJ1-5; no firm D call. Trimming removed 0 bases from V and 2 bases from J, with 8 bases in between. Germline V gene sequence: CDR1 MNHEY, CDR2 SMNVEV (reference sequence). The CDR3 has 15 residues.

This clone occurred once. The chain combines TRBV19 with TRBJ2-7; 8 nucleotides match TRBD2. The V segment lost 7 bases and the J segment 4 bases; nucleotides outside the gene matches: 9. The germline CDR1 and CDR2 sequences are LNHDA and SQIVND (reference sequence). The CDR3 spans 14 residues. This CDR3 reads CASTRTREEYEQYF. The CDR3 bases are TGTGCCAGTACCCGCACGCGGGAGGAATACGAGCAGTACTTC.

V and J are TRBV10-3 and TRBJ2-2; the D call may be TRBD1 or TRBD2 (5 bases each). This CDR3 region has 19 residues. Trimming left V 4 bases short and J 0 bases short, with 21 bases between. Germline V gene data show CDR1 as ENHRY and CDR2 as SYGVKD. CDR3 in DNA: TGTGCCATCAGTGGACGGGGACGACACCTAGACACGAACACCGGGGAGCTGTTTTTT. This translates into CAISGRGRHLDTNTGELFF.

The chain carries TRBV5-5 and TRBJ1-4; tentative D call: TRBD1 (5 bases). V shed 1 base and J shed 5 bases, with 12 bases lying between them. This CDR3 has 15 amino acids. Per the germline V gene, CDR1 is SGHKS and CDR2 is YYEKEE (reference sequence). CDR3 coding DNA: TGTGCCAGCAGCTTGCCGGCCAGGGAGAATGAAAAACTGTTTTTT. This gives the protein CASSLPARENEKLFF.

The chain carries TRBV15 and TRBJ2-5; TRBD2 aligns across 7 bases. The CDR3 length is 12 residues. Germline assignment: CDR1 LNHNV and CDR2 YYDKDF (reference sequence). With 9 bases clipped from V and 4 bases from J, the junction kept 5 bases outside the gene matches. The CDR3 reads CATGEGGETQYF. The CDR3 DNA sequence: TGTGCCACGGGGGAGGGCGGAGAGACCCAGTACTTC.

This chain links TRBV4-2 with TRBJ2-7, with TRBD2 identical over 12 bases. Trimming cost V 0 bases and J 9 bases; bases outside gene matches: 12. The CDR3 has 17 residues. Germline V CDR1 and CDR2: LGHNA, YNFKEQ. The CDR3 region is CASSQESGLAGRRVQYF. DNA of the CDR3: TGTGCCAGCAGCCAAGAGTCGGGACTAGCGGGCCGCAGGGTGCAGTACTTC.

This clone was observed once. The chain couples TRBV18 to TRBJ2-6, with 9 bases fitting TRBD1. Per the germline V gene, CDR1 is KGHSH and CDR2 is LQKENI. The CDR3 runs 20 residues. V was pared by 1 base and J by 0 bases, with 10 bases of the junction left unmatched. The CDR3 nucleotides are TGTGCCAGCTCACCACTCCCCGGACAGGGGATGGCCTCTGGGGCCAACGTCCTGACTTTC. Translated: CASSPLPGQGMASGANVLTF.

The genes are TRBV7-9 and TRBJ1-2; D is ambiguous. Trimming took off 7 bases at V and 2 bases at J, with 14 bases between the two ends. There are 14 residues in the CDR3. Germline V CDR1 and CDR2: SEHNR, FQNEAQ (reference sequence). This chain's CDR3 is CASTRRTRNYGYTF. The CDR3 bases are TGTGCCAGCACTCGACGGACCCGCAACTATGGCTACACCTTC.

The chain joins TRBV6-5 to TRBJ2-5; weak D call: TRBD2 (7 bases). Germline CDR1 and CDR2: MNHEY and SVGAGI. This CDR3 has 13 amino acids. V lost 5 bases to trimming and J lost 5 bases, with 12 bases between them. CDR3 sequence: CASSPRGAETQYF. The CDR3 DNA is TGTGCCAGCAGTCCCCGGGGGGCGGAGACCCAGTACTTC.